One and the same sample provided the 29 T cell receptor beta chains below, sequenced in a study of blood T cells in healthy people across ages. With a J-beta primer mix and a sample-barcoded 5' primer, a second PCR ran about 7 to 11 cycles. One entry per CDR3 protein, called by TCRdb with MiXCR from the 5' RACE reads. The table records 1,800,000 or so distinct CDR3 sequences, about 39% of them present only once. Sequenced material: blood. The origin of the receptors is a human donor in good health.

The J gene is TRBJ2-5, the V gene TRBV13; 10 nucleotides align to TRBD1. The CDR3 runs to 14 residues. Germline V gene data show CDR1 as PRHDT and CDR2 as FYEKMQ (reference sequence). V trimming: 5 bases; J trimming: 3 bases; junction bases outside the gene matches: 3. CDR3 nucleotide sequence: TGTGCCAGCAGCACCGGGACAGGGGAAGAGACCCAGTACTTC. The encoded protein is CASSTGTGEETQYF.

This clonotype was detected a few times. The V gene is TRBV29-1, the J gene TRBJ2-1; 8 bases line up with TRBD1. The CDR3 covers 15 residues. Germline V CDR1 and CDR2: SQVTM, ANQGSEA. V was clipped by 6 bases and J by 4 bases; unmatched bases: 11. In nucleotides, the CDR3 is TGCAGCGTCCCCTTACCGGGACAGGCTTACAATGAGCAGTTCTTC. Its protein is CSVPLPGQAYNEQFF.

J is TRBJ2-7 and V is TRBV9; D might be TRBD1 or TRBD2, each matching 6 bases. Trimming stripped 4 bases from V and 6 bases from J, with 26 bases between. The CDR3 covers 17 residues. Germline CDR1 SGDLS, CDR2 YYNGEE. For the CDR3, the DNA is TGTGCCAGCAGCTCCACCGATTCGGGGGCAGGGTTAAGCGAGCAGTACTTC. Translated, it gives CASSSTDSGAGLSEQYF. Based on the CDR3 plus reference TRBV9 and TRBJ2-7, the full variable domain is DSGVTQTPKHLITATGQRVTLRCSPRSGDLSVYWYQQSLDQGLQFLIQYYNGEERAKGNILERFSAQQFPDLHSELNLSSLELGDSALYFCASSSTDSGAGLSEQYFGPGTRLTVT.

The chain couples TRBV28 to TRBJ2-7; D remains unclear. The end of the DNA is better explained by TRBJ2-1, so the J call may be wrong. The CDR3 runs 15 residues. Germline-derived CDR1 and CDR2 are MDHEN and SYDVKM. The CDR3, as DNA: TGTGCCAGCAGTTTATACCGACTCGGTGGCGATGAGCAGTTCTTC. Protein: CASSLYRLGGDEQFF.

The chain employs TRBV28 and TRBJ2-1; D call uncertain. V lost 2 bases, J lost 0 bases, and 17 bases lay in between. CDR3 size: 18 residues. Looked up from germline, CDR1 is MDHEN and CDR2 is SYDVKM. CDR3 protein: CASSLPGAYSSSYNEQFF. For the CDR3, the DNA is TGTGCCAGCAGTTTACCTGGTGCGTACTCAAGCTCCTACAATGAGCAGTTCTTC.

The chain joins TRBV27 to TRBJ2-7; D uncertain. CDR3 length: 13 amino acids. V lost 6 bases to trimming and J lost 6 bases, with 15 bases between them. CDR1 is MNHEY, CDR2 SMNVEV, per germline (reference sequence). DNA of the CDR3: TGTGCCAGCAGGATCGGCCGCTCGGGCGAGCAGTACTTC. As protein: CASRIGRSGEQYF.

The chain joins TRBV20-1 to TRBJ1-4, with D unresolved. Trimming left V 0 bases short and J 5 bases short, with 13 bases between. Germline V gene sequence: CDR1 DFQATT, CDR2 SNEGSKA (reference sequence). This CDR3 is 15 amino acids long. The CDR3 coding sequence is TGCAGTGCTAGAGATTTAAACGGGGTAAATGAAAAACTGTTTTTT. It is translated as CSARDLNGVNEKLFF.

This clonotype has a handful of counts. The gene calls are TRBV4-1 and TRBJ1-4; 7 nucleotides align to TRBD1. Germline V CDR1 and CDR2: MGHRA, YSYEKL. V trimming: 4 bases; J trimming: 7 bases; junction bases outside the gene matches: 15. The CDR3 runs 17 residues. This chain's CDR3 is CASSPPPSTGEGEKLFF. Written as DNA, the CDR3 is TGCGCCAGCAGCCCCCCCCCCTCAACAGGGGAGGGTGAAAAACTGTTTTTT.

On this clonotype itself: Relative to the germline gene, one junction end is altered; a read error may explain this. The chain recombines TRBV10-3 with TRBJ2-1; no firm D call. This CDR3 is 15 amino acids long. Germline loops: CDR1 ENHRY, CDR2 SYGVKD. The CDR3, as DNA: TGTGCCACCAGTGAGTCGACAACGGCTAACAATGAGCAGTTCTTC. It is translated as CATSESTTANNEQFF.

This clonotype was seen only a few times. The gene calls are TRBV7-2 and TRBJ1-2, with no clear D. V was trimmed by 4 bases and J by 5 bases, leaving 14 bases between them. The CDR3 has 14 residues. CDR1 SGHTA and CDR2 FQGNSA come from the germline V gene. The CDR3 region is CASSSNPPAYGYTF. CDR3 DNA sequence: TGTGCCAGCAGCTCAAACCCTCCCGCGTATGGCTACACCTTC.

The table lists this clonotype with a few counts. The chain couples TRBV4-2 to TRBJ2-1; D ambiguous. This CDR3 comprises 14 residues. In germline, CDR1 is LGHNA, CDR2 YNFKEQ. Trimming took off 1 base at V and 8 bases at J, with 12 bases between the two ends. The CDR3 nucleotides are TGTGCCAGCAGCCAAGTGAGGAGCGACGATGAGCAGTTCTTC. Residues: CASSQVRSDDEQFF.

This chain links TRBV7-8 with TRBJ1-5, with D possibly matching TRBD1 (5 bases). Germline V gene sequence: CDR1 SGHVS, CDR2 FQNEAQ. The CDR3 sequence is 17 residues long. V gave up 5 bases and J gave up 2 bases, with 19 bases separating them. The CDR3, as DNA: TGTGCCAGCAGCCCCGAAGACAGCGCGGGGGGCAATCAGCCCCAGCATTTT. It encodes CASSPEDSAGGNQPQHF.

CDR3 residues: CASSQSGDRGWADTQYF. As DNA, the CDR3 is TGTGCCAGCAGCCAAAGTGGAGACAGGGGTTGGGCAGATACGCAGTATTTT. The chain links TRBV7-2 to TRBJ2-3; 8 positions match TRBD1. Germline CDR1 reads SGHTA; CDR2 reads FQGNSA. V dropped 5 bases and J dropped 4; count of bases not matched to a gene: 14. The length of the CDR3 is 17 residues.

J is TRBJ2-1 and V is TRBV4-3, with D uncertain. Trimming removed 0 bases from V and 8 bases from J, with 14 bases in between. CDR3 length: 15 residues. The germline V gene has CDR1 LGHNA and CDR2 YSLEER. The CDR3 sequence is CASSQEGSPVYEQFF. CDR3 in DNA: TGCGCCAGCAGCCAAGAGGGCAGTCCGGTGTATGAGCAGTTCTTC.

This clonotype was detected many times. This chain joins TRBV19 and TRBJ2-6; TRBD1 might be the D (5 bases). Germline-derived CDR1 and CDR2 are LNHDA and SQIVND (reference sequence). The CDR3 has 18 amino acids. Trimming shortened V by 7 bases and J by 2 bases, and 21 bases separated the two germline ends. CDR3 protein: CASTPTAPDSPGANVLTF. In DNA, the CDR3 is TGTGCCAGTACCCCGACAGCCCCCGATTCTCCTGGGGCCAACGTCCTGACTTTC.

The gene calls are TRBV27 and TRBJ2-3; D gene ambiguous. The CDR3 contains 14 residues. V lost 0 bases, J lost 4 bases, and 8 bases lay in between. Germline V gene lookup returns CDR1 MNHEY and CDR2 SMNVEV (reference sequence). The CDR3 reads CASSLSGYSDTQYF. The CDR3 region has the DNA TGTGCCAGCAGTTTATCGGGCTACTCAGATACGCAGTATTTT.

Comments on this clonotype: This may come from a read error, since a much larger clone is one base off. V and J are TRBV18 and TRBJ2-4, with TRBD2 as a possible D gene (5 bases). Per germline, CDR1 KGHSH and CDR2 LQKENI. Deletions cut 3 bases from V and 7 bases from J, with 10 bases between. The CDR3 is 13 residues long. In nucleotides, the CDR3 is TGTGCCAGCTCACCGGCGGACTCGAACATTCAGTACTTC. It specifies CASSPADSNIQYF.

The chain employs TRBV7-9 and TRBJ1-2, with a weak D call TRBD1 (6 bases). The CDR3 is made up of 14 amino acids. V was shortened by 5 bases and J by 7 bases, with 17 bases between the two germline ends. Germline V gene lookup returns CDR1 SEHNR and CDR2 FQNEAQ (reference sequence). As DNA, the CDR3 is TGTGCCAGCAGCCCCGGGCCAGGGGTTGGTGGCTACACCTTC. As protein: CASSPGPGVGGYTF.

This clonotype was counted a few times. The CDR3 DNA reads TGCAGTGCGCGGGGAACGACAGTTTCGGATGGCTACACCTTC. This translates into CSARGTTVSDGYTF. This chain links TRBV20-1 with TRBJ1-2, with D possibly matching TRBD1 (5 bases). The CDR3 length is 14 residues. Trimming cost V 6 bases and J 6 bases, with 20 bases left between them. Per the germline V gene, CDR1 is DFQATT and CDR2 is SNEGSKA (reference sequence).

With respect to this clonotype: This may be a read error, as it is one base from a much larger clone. CDR3 amino acids: CSASPPPSFGYTF. The CDR3 nucleotides are TGCAGTGCTTCTCCGCCGCCTAGCTTTGGCTACACCTTC. The chain is built from TRBV20-1 and TRBJ1-2, with D hard to call. With 5 bases removed from V and 7 bases from J, the gap between germline ends came to 17 bases. This CDR3 has 13 residues. Germline V gene lookup returns CDR1 DFQATT and CDR2 SNEGSKA (reference sequence).

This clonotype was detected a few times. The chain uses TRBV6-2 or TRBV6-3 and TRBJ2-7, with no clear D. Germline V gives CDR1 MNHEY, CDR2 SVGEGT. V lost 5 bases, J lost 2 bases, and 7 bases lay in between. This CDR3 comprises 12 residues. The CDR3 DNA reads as TGTGCCAGCAGTGGCAGGACCTACGAGCAGTACTTC. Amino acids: CASSGRTYEQYF.

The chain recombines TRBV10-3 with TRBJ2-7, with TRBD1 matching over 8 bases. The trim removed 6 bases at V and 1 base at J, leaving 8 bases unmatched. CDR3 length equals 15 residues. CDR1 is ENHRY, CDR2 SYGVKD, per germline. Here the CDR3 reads CAIRSDREISYEQYF. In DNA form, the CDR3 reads TGTGCCATCAGATCGGACAGGGAAATTTCCTACGAGCAGTACTTC.

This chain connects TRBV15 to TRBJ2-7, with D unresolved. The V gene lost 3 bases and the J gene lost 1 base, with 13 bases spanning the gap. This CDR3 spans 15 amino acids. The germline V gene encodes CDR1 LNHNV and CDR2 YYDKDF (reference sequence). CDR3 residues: CATSRDLGRSYEQYF. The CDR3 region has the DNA TGTGCCACCAGCAGGGATTTAGGTCGATCCTACGAGCAGTACTTC.

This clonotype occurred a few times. CDR3 DNA: TGTGCCAGCAGTTTACTTTTCACCGTCTACGAGCAGTACTTC. Protein: CASSLLFTVYEQYF. The chain joins TRBV28 to TRBJ2-7; no clear D gene. This CDR3 comprises 14 residues. V was pared by 2 bases and J by 3 bases, with 11 bases between. From germline, CDR1 is MDHEN and CDR2 SYDVKM.

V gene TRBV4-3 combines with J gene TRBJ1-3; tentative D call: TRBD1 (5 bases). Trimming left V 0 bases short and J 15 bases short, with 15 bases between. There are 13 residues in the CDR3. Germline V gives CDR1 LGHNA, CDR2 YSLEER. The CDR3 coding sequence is TGCGCCAGCAGCCAAGACGATGGGGGATCATCATATTTT. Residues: CASSQDDGGSSYF.

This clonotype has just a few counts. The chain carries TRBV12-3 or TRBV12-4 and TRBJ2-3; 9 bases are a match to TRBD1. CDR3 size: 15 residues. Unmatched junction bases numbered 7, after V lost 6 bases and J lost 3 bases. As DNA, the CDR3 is TGTGCCAGCAGCCCAATACAGGGGGCAACAGATACGCAGTATTTT. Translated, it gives CASSPIQGATDTQYF.

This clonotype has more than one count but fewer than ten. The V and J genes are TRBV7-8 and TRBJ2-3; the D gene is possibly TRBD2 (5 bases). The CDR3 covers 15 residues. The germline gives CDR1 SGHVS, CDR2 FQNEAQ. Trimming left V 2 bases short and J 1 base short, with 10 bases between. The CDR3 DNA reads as TGTGCCAGCAGCTTACGGGATGGGGGCACAGATACGCAGTATTTT. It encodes CASSLRDGGTDTQYF.

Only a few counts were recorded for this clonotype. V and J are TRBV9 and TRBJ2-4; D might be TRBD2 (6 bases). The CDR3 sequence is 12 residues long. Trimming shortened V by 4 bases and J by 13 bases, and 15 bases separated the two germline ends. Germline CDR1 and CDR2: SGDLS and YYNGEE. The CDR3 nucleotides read TGTGCCAGCAGCCGCTCCGGCGGGGAGCAGTACTTC. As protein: CASSRSGGEQYF.

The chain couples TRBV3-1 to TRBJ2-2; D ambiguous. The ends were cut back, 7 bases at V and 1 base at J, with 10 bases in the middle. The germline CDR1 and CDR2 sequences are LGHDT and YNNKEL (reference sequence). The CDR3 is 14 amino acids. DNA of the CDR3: TGTGCCAGCAAGGAGTCAGGGAACACCGGGGAGCTGTTTTTT. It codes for CASKESGNTGELFF. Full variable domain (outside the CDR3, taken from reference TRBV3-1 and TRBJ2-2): DTAVSQTPKYLVTQMGNDKSIKCEQNLGHDTMYWYKQDSKKFLKIMFSYNNKELIINETVPNRFSPKSPDKAHLNLHINSLELGDSAVYFCASKESGNTGELFFGEGSRLTVL.